What follows describes a single T cell receptor beta chain. What this receptor recognizes is not known. Base qualities are not at hand, and no much larger clone is one base apart. To demonstrate the VDJtools post-analysis software, the study profiled TCR beta repertoires from the peripheral blood of 10 to 15 young patients with multiple sclerosis. The multiple sclerosis patients were children and adolescents between roughly 6 and 17 years of age. Libraries were made using PCR. This sample was sequenced with an Illumina HiSeq 2500. To reduce PCR and sequencing biases, unique molecular identifiers were incorporated into the TCR beta cDNA libraries. Every 1 to 10 million input T cells yielded about 500,000 cDNA molecules, meaning each molecule approximated one T cell. The same protocol used for the earlier healthy control dataset was applied to prepare and sequence the patient libraries. Within a given batch, samples were prepared together, multiplexed and sequenced on the same HiSeq lane. Turning to the authors' computational methods: Raw barcoded reads were processed with MIGEC, discarding single-read molecular identifier groups before consensus assembly and CDR3 extraction. VDJtools was used for post-analysis of the clonotype tables, with diversity normalized by down-sampling every dataset to the smallest sample size. To correct batch-related cross-sample contamination, repertoire overlap clustering matched CDR3 amino acid sequences but not nucleotide sequences. Clones were called with MiXCR by TCRdb after fastp trimmed the public reads at Q25, and only in-frame beta chains were retained. Every CDR3 protein is listed once, alongside the most common genes and DNA of its rows. TCRdb assigned the V and J calls; the authors' analysis was not used. This sample lists hundreds of thousands of distinct CDR3 sequences; 35% to 45% were detected once. The top ten constitute approximately 7.7% of the sample.

The data originate from a study of post-analysis software for immune sequencing data (dated by TCRdb to between 2014 and 2017). Describing the broader study: The recorded disease courses included relapsing-remitting, secondary progressive and progressive-relapsing multiple sclerosis, and some patients had no subtype annotation. Patient repertoires were compared against 11 to 12 previously published healthy control repertoires from donors aged roughly 6 to 25 years. A subset of samples was prepared in parallel using single-end sample barcoding, then pooled and co-amplified after Illumina adapter ligation.

Study-wide conclusions, independent of this receptor: The multiple sclerosis patient group was slightly younger than the control group. Patients showed significantly higher frequencies than controls for roughly five TRBV segments, among them TRBV5-6, TRBV5-1 and TRBV20-1. Significantly lower normalized Chao1 diversity was found in multiple sclerosis patients than in controls, suggesting substantial peripheral T-cell clonal expansion. When samples were clustered directly using the F measure, samples prepared in the same batch co-clustered strongly, which prompted a batch-effect correction.

The V end loses 6 bases and the J end loses 9 bases, and a stretch of 13 bases separates them. From the cysteine through the phenylalanine, the CDR3 covers 12 amino acids. This entry keeps only the CDR3 DNA: 36 bases, framed from base 1. In the germline V gene, CDR1 corresponds to MNHEY and CDR2 to SVGAGI. Sequencing used blood. The TCR sequence derives from a girl aged 2-9 years with multiple sclerosis. The sequence is built from TRBV6-5 and TRBJ2-3; TRBD1 is a possible D gene, resting on 5 matching bases. The nucleotide sequence is given as TGTGCCAGCAGCCACGACAGTGAGACGCAGTATTTT. Translated, this gives CASSHDSETQYF.